The rows below give T cell receptor beta chains drawn from one sample of a study of cytomegalovirus exposure and HLA in healthy donors. Assay: immunoSEQ multiplex PCR; the TCRdb copy retains only in-frame clones and omits some. Of some 160,000 clones listed, over 80% are singletons. The sample was PBMCs. The receptors derive from a woman aged 18-29 years in good health and CMV-seronegative. The CDR3 runs from the conserved cysteine through the conserved F or W. Each record gives: J gene, D gene, V gene, clone size, CDR3 DNA, CDR3 protein. D genes are given only for firm matches. Size is omitted from some rows. Given values are once, few, many or a class for expanded clones.

TRBJ1-6,NA,TRBV27,NA,TGTGCCAGCAGTTTAGAGGCAGCCTATAATTCACCCCTCCACTTT,CASSLEAAYNSPLHF
TRBJ2-2,TRBD2,TRBV27,once,TGTGCCAGCAGTTTTTTGAGTCTAGCGGTGAACACCGGGGAGCTGTTTTTT,CASSFLSLAVNTGELFF
TRBJ2-6,TRBD1,TRBV29-1,NA,TGCAGCGTTAGGGACAGGGGTGTGTCTGGGGCCAACGTCCTGACTTTC,CSVRDRGVSGANVLTF
TRBJ1-1,TRBD1,TRBV4-1,NA,TGCGCCAGCAGCCAGGCCGACAGGGGTTACACTGAAGCTTTCTTT,CASSQADRGYTEAFF
TRBJ2-3,TRBD1,TRBV27,NA,TGTGCCAGCAGTCCTCGGACAGGGGTCACAGATACGCAGTATTTT,CASSPRTGVTDTQYF
TRBJ1-2,TRBD1,TRBV11-2,NA,TGTGCCAGCAGCCGGGGACAGGGTCGGTATCCGCGGGGCTACACCTTC,CASSRGQGRYPRGYTF
TRBJ1-1,TRBD1,TRBV2,NA,TGTGCCAGCAGGGACCCTATGACAGGGGACACTGAAGCTTTCTTT,CASRDPMTGDTEAFF
TRBJ1-4,NA,TRBV7-9,few,TGTGCCAGCAGCTTAGGCCAGGGGATCGGAAAACTGTTTTTT,CASSLGQGIGKLFF
TRBJ2-2,TRBD2,TRBV2,NA,TGTGCCAGCAGTAACCCTAGCGGGGGCCTGAACACCGGGGAGCTGTTTTTT,CASSNPSGGLNTGELFF
TRBJ2-3,TRBD2,TRBV5-4,NA,TGTGCCAGCAGCTTGACTAGCGGGGGTATAGATACGCAGTATTTT,CASSLTSGGIDTQYF
TRBJ1-3,TRBD1,TRBV7-9,NA,TGTGCCAACAGCCCGGACAGGAGAAGTGGAAACACCATATATTTT,CANSPDRRSGNTIYF